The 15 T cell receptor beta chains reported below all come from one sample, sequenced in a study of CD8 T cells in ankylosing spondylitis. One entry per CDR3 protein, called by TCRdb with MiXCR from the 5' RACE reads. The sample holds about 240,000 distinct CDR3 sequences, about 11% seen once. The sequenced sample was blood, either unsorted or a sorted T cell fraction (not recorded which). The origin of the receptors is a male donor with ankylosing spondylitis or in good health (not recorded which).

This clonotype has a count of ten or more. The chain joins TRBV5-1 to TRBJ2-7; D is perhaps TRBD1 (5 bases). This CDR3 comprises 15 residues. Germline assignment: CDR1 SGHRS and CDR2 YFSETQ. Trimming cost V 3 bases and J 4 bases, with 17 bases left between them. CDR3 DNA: TGCGCCAGCAGCTCGGCCCAGGGTTCGTCATACGAGCAGTACTTC. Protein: CASSSAQGSSYEQYF.

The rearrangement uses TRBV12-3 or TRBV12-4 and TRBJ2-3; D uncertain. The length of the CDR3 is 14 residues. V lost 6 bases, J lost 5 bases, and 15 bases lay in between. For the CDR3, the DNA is TGTGCCAGCAGACCGGCCGCAGGAAGAGATACGCAGTATTTT. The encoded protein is CASRPAAGRDTQYF.

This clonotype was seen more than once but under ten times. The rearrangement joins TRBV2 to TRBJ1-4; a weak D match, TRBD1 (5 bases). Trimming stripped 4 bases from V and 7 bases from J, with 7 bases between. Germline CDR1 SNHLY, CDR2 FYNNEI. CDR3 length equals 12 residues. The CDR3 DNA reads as TGTGCCAGCAGTGGGGGGTTTGAAAAACTGTTTTTT. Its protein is CASSGGFEKLFF.

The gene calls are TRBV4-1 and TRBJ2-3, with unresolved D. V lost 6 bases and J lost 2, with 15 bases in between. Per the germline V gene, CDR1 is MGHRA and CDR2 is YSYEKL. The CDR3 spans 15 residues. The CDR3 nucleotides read TGCGCCAGCAGTTTTTCTGACCCCATCACAGATACGCAGTATTTT. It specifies CASSFSDPITDTQYF.

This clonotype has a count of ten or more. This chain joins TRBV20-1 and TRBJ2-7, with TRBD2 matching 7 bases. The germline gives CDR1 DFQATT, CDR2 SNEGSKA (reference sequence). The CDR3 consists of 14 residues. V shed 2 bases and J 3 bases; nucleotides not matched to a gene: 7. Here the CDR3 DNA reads TGCAGTGCTAGACGGCGGGAGCTGGTCTACGAGCAGTACTTC. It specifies CSARRRELVYEQYF.

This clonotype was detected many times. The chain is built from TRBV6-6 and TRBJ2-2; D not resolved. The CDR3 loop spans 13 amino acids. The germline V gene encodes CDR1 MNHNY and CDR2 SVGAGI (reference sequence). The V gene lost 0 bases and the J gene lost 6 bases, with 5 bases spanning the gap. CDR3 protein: CASSYSRSGELFF. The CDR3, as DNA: TGTGCCAGCAGTTACTCTAGGTCCGGGGAGCTGTTTTTT.

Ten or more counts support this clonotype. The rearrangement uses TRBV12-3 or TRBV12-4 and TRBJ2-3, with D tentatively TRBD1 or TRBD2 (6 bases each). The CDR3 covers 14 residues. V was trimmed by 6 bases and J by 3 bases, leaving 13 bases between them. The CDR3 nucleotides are TGTGCCAGCAGAGGAGGGGGAAAAACAGATACGCAGTATTTT. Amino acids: CASRGGGKTDTQYF.

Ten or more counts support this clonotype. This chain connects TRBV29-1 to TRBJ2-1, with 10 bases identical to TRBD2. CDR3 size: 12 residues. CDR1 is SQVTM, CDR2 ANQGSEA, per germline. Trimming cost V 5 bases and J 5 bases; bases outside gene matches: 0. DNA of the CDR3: TGCAGCGTTCTAGCGGGAGACAATGAGCAGTTCTTC. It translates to CSVLAGDNEQFF.

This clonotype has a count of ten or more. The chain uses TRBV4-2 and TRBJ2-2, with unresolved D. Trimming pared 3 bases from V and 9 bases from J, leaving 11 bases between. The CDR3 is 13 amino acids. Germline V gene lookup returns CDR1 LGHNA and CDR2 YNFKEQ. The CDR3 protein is CASSQAQDRELFF. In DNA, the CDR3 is TGTGCCAGCAGCCAGGCCCAGGACCGGGAGCTGTTTTTT.

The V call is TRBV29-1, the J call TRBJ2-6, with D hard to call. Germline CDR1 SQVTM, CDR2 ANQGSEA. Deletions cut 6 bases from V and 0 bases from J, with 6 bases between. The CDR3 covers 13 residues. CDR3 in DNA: TGCAGCGTCAGGAGCTCTGGGGCCAACGTCCTGACTTTC. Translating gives CSVRSSGANVLTF.

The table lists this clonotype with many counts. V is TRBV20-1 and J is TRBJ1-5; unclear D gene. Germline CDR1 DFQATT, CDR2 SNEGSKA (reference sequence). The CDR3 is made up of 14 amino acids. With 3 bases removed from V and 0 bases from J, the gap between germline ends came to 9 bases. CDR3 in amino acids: CSASQINSNQPQHF. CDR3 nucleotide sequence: TGCAGTGCTAGTCAGATAAATAGCAATCAGCCCCAGCATTTT.

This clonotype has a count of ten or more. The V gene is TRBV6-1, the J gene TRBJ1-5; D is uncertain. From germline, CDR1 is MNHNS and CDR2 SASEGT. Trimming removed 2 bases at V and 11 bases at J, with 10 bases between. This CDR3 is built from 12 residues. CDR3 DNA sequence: TGTGCCAGCAGTGAATATTTGACTGCCCAGCATTTT. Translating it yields CASSEYLTAQHF.

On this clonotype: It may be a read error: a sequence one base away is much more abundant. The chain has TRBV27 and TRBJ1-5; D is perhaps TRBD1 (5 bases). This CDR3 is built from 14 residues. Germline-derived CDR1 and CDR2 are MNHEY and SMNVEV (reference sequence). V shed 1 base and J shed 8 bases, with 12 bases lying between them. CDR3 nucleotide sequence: TGTGCCAGCAGTTTATTAGGGGCAGGAGAGCCCCAGCATTTT. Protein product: CASSLLGAGEPQHF.

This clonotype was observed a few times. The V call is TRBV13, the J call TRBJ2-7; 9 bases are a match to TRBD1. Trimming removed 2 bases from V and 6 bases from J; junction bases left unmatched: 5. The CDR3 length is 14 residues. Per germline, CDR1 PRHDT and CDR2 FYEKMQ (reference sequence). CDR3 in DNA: TGTGCCAGCAGCTTACGGGACAGGGAAGTCGAGCAGTACTTC. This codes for CASSLRDREVEQYF.

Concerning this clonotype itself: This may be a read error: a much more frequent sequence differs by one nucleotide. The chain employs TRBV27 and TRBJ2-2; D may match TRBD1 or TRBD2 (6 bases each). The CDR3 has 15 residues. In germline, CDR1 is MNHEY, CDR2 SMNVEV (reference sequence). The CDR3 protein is CASSTGAENTEELFF. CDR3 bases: TGTGCCAGCAGCACGGGGGCAGAAAACACCGAGGAGCTGTTTTTT.